The rows below give T cell receptor beta chains drawn from one sample of a study of radiotherapy plus CTLA-4 blockade in lung cancer. Only in-frame clones appear in the TCRdb table, and some are missing; sequencing was by immunoSEQ multiplex PCR. This table has tens of thousands of clones, around three quarters appearing once. Sequencing was performed on peripheral blood, taken from a patient treated with radiotherapy plus ipilimumab. These receptors came from a human donor with non-small cell lung cancer who had a complete response to radiotherapy plus ipilimumab. Both conserved end residues are part of each CDR3. The order of the fields is clone size, J gene, V gene, D gene, CDR3 DNA, CDR3 protein. The D gene is left open where the match is weak. Rows give clone size only sometimes, using once, few, many, or a class for an expanded clone.

few,TRBJ2-2,TRBV5-1,-,TGCGCCAGCAAGGAGACAACGAACACCGGGGAGCTGTTTTTT,CASKETTNTGELFF
-,TRBJ1-5,TRBV2,-,TGTGCCAGCAGTGAACAGGGCAGCAATCAGCCCCAGCATTTT,CASSEQGSNQPQHF
-,TRBJ2-6,TRBV5-5,-,TGTGCCAGCAGCTTGGAAGGTCACCCTGGGGCCAACGTCCTGACTTTC,CASSLEGHPGANVLTF
-,TRBJ1-5,TRBV28,-,TGTGCCAGCCAGAGGGAGGTGGTTCAGCATTTT,CASQREVVQHF
-,TRBJ1-5,TRBV4-1,TRBD1,TGCGCCAGCAGCCAATTTGGACAGGGGGAGCTTTATAGCAATCAGCCCCAGCATTTT,CASSQFGQGELYSNQPQHF
-,TRBJ1-1,TRBV11-2,-,TGTGCCAGCAGCCCCCGGACCACGAACACTGAAGCTTTCTTT,CASSPRTTNTEAFF
-,TRBJ1-3,TRBV5-1,TRBD1,TGCGCCAGCAGCCGCATGGGGGGACAGGGGATCCGGGAAAACACCATATATTTT,CASSRMGGQGIRENTIYF
-,TRBJ2-1,TRBV11-3,TRBD1,TGTGCCAGCAGCTTAGGAGGACCGGGGACAGGGGTATGGGGGCAGTTCTTC,CASSLGGPGTGVWGQFF
-,TRBJ2-1,TRBV18,TRBD2,TGTGCCAGCTCACCATTAGCGGGGGGGCTTAATGAGCAGTTCTTC,CASSPLAGGLNEQFF
large,TRBJ2-7,TRBV11-3,-,TGTGCCAGCAGCCCCAACCCGGACAGCTACGAGCAGTACTTC,CASSPNPDSYEQYF
-,TRBJ2-5,TRBV18,-,TGTGCCAGCTCACCACAGCTGTTTAGTTGGACCCAGTACTTC,CASSPQLFSWTQYF
-,TRBJ2-5,TRBV5-1,-,TGCGCCAGCAGCTCGGGGGTCGGAGAGACCCAGTACTTC,CASSSGVGETQYF
-,TRBJ1-2,TRBV11-3,-,TGTGCCACCAGGAGGGATGGAAGCTATGGCTACACCTTC,CATRRDGSYGYTF
-,TRBJ2-2,TRBV4-1,-,TGCGCCAGCAGCCCGGGTGTCACCGGGGAGCTGTTTTTT,CASSPGVTGELFF
-,TRBJ2-6,TRBV5-8,-,TGTGCCAGCAGCTTAACTGGGGCCAACGTCCTGACTTTC,CASSLTGANVLTF
-,TRBJ2-3,TRBV11-2,TRBD2,TGTGCCAGCAGCTTAGTTCTGGCGGGAGTAAGCACAGATACGCAGTATTTT,CASSLVLAGVSTDTQYF
-,TRBJ1-2,TRBV7-8,-,TGTGCCAGCAGCCCCCTCGTCGGGCAGGGACCCTATGGCTACACCTTC,CASSPLVGQGPYGYTF
-,TRBJ1-5,TRBV6-5,TRBD1,TGTGCCAGCTGCCTCAACAGGGGATGTCGTCAGCCCCAGCATTTT,CASCLNRGCRQPQHF
once,TRBJ1-2,TRBV7-9,TRBD1,TGTGCCAGCAGCAACCGGGACAGAACCTATGGCTACACCTTC,CASSNRDRTYGYTF
once,TRBJ1-5,TRBV7-2,-,TGTGCCAGCAGCGGATGGGACCAAAAGGACCAGCCCCAGCATTTT,CASSGWDQKDQPQHF
once,TRBJ2-3,TRBV11-3,TRBD2,TGTGCCAGCAGCTTAAGTGGCGGGAGCGGAGGTACGCAGTATTTT,CASSLSGGSGGTQYF
-,TRBJ2-7,TRBV7-6,TRBD1,TGTGCCAGCAGCTTAGGGACAGGGGGCCCCTACGAGCAGTACTTC,CASSLGTGGPYEQYF
-,TRBJ1-2,TRBV7-2,-,TGTGCCAGCAGCCCCCCGACATCGCCCTATGGCTACACCTTC,CASSPPTSPYGYTF
-,TRBJ2-4,TRBV29-1,-,TGCAGCGACGAAGACCTAGCCAAAAACATTCAGTACTTC,CSDEDLAKNIQYF
-,TRBJ1-3,TRBV6-5,-,TGTGCCAGCAGACTTAGGGGGACACCTGGAAACACCATATATTTT,CASRLRGTPGNTIYF
-,TRBJ1-1,TRBV25-1,-,TGTGCCAGCAGTATGGACCGTCGCTTTGAAGCTTTCTTT,CASSMDRRFEAFF
-,TRBJ2-1,TRBV5-1,TRBD1,TGCGCCAGCAGCTTCCACAGGGGTGGGGATGAGCAGTTCTTC,CASSFHRGGDEQFF
few,TRBJ1-2,TRBV23-1,-,TGCGCCAGCAGCCAAGGACAAACGACTATCTATGGCTACACCTTC,CASSQGQTTIYGYTF